Listed below are T cell receptor beta chains from one sample, sequenced in a study of Graves' ophthalmopathy and Graves' hyperthyroidism. TCRdb redid the calling of the multiplex PCR reads with MiXCR, one entry per CDR3 protein. The table has under 400,000 distinct CDR3 sequences, 17% seen once. The material sequenced was peripheral blood. The source is an adult man with Graves' ophthalmopathy. CDR3s include the opening cysteine and the closing phenylalanine or tryptophan. Fields, in order: clone size, V gene, J gene, D gene, CDR3 protein, CDR3 DNA. The D gene is left open where the match is weak. Clone size is not always given. Where it is, it says once, few, many or a class for expanded clones.

>many|TRBV2|TRBJ2-7|-
CASSPSYRDRHEQYF
TGTGCCAGCAGTCCCAGCTACAGGGATCGCCACGAGCAGTACTTC
>many|TRBV7-2|TRBJ2-7|-
CASSLELGAKYEQYF
TGTGCCAGCAGCTTAGAACTGGGGGCGAAATACGAGCAGTACTTC
>-|TRBV2|TRBJ2-5|TRBD2
CASNPSGGRGETQYF
TGTGCCAGCAACCCCAGCGGGGGGCGCGGAGAGACCCAGTACTTC
>-|TRBV25-1|TRBJ1-2|-
CASGGWENYGYTF
TGTGCCAGCGGGGGCTGGGAAAACTATGGCTACACCTTC
>many|TRBV20-1|TRBJ2-7|-
CSLEGRSYEQYF
TGCAGCCTGGAGGGTAGGTCCTACGAGCAGTACTTC
>-|TRBV30|TRBJ2-7|TRBD1
CAWYPGQGPEGQYF
TGTGCCTGGTACCCGGGACAGGGACCTGAGGGGCAGTACTTC
>-|TRBV30|TRBJ2-7|TRBD2
CAYWTSGYEQYF
TGTGCCTACTGGACTAGCGGGTACGAGCAGTACTTC
>few|TRBV6-2/TRBV6-3|TRBJ2-7|-
CASGEEWSYEQYF
TGTGCCAGCGGGGAGGAGTGGAGCTACGAGCAGTACTTC
>many|TRBV5-6|TRBJ1-1|-
CASSLTHQGNTEAFF
TGTGCCAGCAGCTTGACCCACCAGGGGAACACTGAAGCTTTCTTT
>many|TRBV20-1|TRBJ2-7|-
CSARDRSHDSYEQYF
TGCAGTGCTAGAGATAGGTCTCACGACTCCTACGAGCAGTACTTC
>many|TRBV5-5|TRBJ2-3|-
CASSLDGGPAEANF
TGTGCCAGCAGCTTGGATGGGGGGCCAGCGGAGGCGAATTTT
>many|TRBV9|TRBJ2-2|TRBD1
CASSASGGTGELFF
TGTGCCAGCAGCGCATCAGGGGGCACCGGGGAGCTGTTTTTT
>many|TRBV19|TRBJ2-7|-
CASSSTGTGVGEQYF
TGTGCCAGTAGCTCCACCGGGACTGGGGTGGGCGAGCAGTACTTC
>many|TRBV19|TRBJ1-5|TRBD1
CASSSLRSDRGRTAQHF
TGTGCCAGTAGTAGCCTGCGTTCGGACAGGGGCCGTACAGCCCAGCATTTT
>many|TRBV15|TRBJ1-6|-
CATSRALYNSPLHF
TGTGCCACCAGCAGAGCGTTATATAATTCACCCCTCCACTTT
>many|TRBV12-5|TRBJ1-1|-
CASGRGGMNTEAFF
TGTGCTAGTGGAAGGGGAGGCATGAACACTGAAGCTTTCTTT
>-|TRBV6-1|TRBJ2-7|TRBD2
CASTLADYETSYEQYF
TGTGCCAGCACCCTAGCGGATTATGAAACCTCCTACGAGCAGTACTTC
>many|TRBV13|TRBJ1-1|-
CASSLGYRGTTNTEAFF
TGTGCCAGCAGCTTAGGATACCGCGGGACGACGAACACTGAAGCTTTCTTT
>many|TRBV5-1|TRBJ1-1|-
CASSSGQKNTEAFF
TGCGCCAGCAGCTCGGGACAAAAGAACACTGAAGCTTTCTTT